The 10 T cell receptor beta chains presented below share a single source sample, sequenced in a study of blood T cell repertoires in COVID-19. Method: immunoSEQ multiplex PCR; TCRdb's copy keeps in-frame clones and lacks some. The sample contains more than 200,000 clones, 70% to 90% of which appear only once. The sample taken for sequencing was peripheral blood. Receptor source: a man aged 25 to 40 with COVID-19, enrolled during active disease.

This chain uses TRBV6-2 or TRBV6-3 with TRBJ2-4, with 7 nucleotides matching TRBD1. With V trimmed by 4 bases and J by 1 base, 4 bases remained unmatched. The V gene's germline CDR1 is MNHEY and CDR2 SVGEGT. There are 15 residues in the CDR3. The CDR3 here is CASSFDRVAKNIQYF. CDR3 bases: TGTGCCAGCAGTTTTGACAGGGTGGCCAAAAACATTCAGTACTTC.

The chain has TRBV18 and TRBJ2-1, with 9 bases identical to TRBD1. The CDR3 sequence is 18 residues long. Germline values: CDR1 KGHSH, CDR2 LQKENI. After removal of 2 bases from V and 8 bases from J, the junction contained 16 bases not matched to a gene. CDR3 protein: CASSPGGSRGQGPHEQFF. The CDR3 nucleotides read TGTGCCAGCTCACCAGGTGGTAGTCGCGGACAGGGGCCTCATGAGCAGTTCTTC.

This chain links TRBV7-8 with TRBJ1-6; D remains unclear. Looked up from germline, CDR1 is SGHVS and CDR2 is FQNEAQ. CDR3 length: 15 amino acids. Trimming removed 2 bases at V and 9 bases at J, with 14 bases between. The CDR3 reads CASSLTGPRGSPLHF. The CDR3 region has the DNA TGTGCCAGCAGCTTAACGGGCCCACGGGGTTCACCCCTCCACTTT.

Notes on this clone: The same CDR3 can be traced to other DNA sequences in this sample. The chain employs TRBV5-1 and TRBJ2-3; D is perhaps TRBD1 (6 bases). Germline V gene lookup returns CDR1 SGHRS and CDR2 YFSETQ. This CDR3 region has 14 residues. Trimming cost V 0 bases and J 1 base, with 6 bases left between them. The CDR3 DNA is TGCGCCAGCAGCTTGGACAGGGGCACAGATACGCAGTATTTT. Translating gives CASSLDRGTDTQYF.

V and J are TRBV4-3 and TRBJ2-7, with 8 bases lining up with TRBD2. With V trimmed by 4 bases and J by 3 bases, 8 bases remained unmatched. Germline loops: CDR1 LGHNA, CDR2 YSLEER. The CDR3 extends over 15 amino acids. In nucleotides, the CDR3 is TGCGCCAGCAGCCCACCGGGTAGCGGGGTCTACGAGCAGTACTTC. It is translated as CASSPPGSGVYEQYF.

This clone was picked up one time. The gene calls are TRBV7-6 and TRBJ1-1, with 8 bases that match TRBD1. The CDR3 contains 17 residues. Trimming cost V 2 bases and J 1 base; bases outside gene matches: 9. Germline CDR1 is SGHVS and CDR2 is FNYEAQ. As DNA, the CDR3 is TGTGCCAGCAGCTTACGACAGGGGATGGGCACGAACACTGAAGCTTTCTTT. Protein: CASSLRQGMGTNTEAFF.

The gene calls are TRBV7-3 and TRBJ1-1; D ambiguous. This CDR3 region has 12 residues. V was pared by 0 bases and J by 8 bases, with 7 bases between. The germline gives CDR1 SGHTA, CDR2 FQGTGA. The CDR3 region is CASSLTGAEAFF. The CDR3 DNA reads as TGTGCCAGCAGCTTAACGGGCGCGGAAGCTTTCTTT.

The CDR3 DNA follows: TGTGCCAGCTCACCAAGAGCGGCCTCCTACGAGCAGTACTTC. Its translation: CASSPRAASYEQYF. V is TRBV18 and J is TRBJ2-7; the D gene is possibly TRBD2 (5 bases). CDR1 and CDR2 (germline): KGHSH, LQKENI. Trimming removed 2 bases from V and 0 bases from J, with 8 bases in between. The CDR3 runs 14 residues.

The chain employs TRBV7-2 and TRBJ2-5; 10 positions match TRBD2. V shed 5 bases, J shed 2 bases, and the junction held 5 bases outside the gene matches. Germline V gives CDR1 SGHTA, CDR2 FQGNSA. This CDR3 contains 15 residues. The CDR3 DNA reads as TGTGCCAGCAGCCTCACTAGCGGGAAGCAAGAGACCCAGTACTTC. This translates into CASSLTSGKQETQYF.

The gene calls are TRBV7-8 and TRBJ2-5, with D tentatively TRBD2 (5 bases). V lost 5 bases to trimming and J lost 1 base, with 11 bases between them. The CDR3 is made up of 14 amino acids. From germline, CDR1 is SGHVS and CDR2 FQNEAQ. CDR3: CASSRNRGQETQYF. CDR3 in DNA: TGTGCCAGCAGCAGGAACCGGGGCCAAGAGACCCAGTACTTC.